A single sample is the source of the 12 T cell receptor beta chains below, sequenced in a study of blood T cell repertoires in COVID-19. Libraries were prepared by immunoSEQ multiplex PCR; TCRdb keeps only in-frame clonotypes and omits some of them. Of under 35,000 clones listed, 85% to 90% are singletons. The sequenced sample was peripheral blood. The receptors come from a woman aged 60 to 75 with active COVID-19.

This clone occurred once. The CDR3 region has the DNA TGTGCCAGCAGCGGGGGGTTCAACAATGAGCAGTTCTTC. The encoded protein is CASSGGFNNEQFF. V is TRBV28 and J is TRBJ2-1; 7 bases line up with TRBD2. Trimming took 6 bases from V and 5 from J; bases not matched to a gene: 4. Germline CDR1 MDHEN, CDR2 SYDVKM. The CDR3 consists of 13 residues.

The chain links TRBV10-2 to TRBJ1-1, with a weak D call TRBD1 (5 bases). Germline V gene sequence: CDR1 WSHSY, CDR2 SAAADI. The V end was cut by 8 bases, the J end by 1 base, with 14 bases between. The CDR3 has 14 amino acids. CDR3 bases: TGCGCCAGCCACTCTGGCAGGGCGAACACTGAAGCTTTCTTT. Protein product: CASHSGRANTEAFF.

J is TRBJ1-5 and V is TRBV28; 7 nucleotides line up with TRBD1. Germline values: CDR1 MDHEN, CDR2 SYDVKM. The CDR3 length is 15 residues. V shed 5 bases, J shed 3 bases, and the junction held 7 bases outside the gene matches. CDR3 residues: CASSRTGQFNQPQHF. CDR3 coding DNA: TGTGCCAGCAGTCGAACGGGACAGTTCAATCAGCCCCAGCATTTT.

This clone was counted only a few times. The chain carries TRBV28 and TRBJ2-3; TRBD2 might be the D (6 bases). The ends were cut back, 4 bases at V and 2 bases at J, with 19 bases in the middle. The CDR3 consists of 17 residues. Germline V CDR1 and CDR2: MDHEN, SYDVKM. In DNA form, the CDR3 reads TGTGCCAGCAGTTGGTTCGAGAGGAGGGAGTTCACAGATACGCAGTATTTT. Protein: CASSWFERREFTDTQYF. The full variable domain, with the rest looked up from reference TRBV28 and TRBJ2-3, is DVKVTQSSRYLVKRTGEKVFLECVQDMDHENMFWYRQDPGLGLRLIYFSYDVKMKEKGDIPEGYSVSREKKERFSLILESASTNQTSMYLCASSWFERREFTDTQYFGPGTRLTVL.

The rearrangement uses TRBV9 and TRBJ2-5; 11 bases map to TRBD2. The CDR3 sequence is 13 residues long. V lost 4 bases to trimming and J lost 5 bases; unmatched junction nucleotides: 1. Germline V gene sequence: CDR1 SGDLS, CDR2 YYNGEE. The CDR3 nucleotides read TGTGCCAGCAGCCTAGCGGGGGGTGAGACCCAGTACTTC. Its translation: CASSLAGGETQYF.

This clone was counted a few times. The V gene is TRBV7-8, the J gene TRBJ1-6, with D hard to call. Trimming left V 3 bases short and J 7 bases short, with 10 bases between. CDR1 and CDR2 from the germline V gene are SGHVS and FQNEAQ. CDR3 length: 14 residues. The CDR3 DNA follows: TGTGCCAGCAGCTTCGGTAGGCGGAATTCACCCCTCCACTTT. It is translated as CASSFGRRNSPLHF.

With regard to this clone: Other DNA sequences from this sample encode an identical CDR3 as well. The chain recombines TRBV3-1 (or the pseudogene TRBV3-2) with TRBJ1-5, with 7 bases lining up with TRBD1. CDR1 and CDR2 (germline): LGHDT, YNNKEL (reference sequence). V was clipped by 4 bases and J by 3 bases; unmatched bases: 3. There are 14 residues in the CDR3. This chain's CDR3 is CASSPGQTNQPQHF. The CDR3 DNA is TGTGCCAGCAGCCCGGGACAGACCAATCAGCCCCAGCATTTT.

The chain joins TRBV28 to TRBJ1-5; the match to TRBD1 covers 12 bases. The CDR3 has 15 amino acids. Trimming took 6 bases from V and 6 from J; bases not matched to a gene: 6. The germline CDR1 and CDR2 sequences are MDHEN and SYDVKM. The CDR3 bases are TGTGCCAGCAGGGGACAGGGGGCGAAGGGTCAGCCCCAGCATTTT. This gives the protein CASRGQGAKGQPQHF. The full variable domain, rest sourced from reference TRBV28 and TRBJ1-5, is DVKVTQSSRYLVKRTGEKVFLECVQDMDHENMFWYRQDPGLGLRLIYFSYDVKMKEKGDIPEGYSVSREKKERFSLILESASTNQTSMYLCASRGQGAKGQPQHFGDGTRLSIL.

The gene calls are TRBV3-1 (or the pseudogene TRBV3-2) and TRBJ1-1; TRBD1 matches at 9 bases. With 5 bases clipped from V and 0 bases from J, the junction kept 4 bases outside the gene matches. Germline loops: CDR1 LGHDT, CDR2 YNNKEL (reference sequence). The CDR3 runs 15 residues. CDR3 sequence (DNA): TGTGCCAGCAGCGCTACAGGGGGCATGAACACTGAAGCTTTCTTT. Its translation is CASSATGGMNTEAFF.

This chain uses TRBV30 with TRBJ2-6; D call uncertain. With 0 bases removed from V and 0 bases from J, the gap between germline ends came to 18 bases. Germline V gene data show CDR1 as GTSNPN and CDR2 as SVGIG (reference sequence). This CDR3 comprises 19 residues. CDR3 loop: CAWSVFLPGPSSGANVLTF. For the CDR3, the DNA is TGTGCCTGGAGTGTATTTCTCCCTGGCCCCAGCTCTGGGGCCAACGTCCTGACTTTC.

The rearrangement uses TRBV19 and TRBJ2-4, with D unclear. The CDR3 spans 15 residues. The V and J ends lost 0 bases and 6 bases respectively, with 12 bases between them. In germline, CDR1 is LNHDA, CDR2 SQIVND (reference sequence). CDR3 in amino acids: CASSIDHAEPNIQYF. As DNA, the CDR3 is TGTGCCAGTAGTATAGATCATGCGGAACCAAACATTCAGTACTTC.

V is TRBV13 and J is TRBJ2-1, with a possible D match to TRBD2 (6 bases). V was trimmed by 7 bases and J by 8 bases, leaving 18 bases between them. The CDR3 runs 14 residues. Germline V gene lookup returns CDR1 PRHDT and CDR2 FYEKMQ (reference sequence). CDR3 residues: CASTSSLAGDEQFF. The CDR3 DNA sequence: TGTGCCAGCACCTCATCACTAGCTGGGGATGAGCAGTTCTTC.